This entry is about one T cell receptor beta chain. V lost 3 bases and J 1 base, leaving 14 bases between the germline ends. Germline CDR1 LNHDA, CDR2 SQIVND (reference sequence). The CDR3 totals 16 residues. Template material for TCR beta VDJ and CDR3 profiling consisted of genomic DNA. MiXCR, applied by TCRdb to the reads, yields one record per CDR3 protein. The sample yields around 180,000 distinct CDR3 sequences, approximately 48% seen once. These data originate in a study of CD8+CD57+ T cells in acquired aplastic anemia. In patients chosen for sequencing, flow cytometry had shown CD8+CD57+ cell expansion. Patients were untreated when blood was sampled.

The receptor's source is a human donor with aplastic anemia. The sequencing input was sorted CD4+, CD8+, or CD8+CD57+ T cells (not recorded which) from PBMCs. The rearrangement links TRBV19 to TRBJ2-3; possibly TRBD2 for D (5 bases). The CDR3 DNA reads TGTGCCAGTAGTATTGGGGTAGCGACCCGCACAGATACGCAGTATTTT. It is translated as CASSIGVATRTDTQYF.